This T cell receptor beta chain was observed in a study of T cell clonality in common variable immunodeficiency. Profiling relied on immunoSEQ multiplex PCR, and the TCRdb table lists in-frame clones only, not all of them. The repertoire consists of approximately 12,000 clones, none detected only once. Study results and caveats: Compared with healthy controls, CVID subjects showed increased TCRbeta clonality, mostly in about a third. Reportedly, TCR beta sequences from common variable immunodeficiency showed fewer deletions and N-nucleotide insertions. Repertoire-complication correlations in CVID were limited by patient heterogeneity.

Worth noting for this clone: Its antigen is not identified. Read coverage stops 3 residues before the CDR3 terminus; the germline J gene supplies the remainder.

The germline gives CDR1 SGHTA, CDR2 FQGTGA. Germline trimming cut 5 bases from V and 1 base from J; bases unmatched to any gene: 11. This CDR3 region has 18 residues. No CVID subject was ill or on immunomodulatory drugs when sampled. The sequenced material came from peripheral blood mononuclear cells. The sequence derives from a human donor with common variable immunodeficiency. This chain uses TRBV7-3 with TRBJ2-3; 11 bases line up with TRBD1. The sequenced CDR3 bases are TGTGCCAGCAGCCTACGGACAGGGGGCGGTCGGGGCACAGATACG. Translated: CASSLRTGGGRGTDT. The entire CDR3 protein is CASSLRTGGGRGTDTQYF.